The T cell receptor beta chain described here comes from a study of blood T cell repertoires in COVID-19 (TCRdb year 2020). Study-level background: Samples covering the acute and convalescent phases of COVID-19 were provided by collaborators in the United States, Italy and Spain. The material from the prospective study consisted of cDNA or gDNA derived from T cells, B-cell-depleted T cells, or PBMCs. The dataset comprised deeply sampled blood TCRbeta repertoires from subjects exposed to, actively infected with, or recovered from COVID-19. A freely available public database, intended as a resource for researchers studying the immune response to SARS-CoV-2, is where the repertoires were released. The samples were drawn from the first 160 participants of the ongoing ImmuneRACE study and from roughly 1,300 subjects provided by 6 global collaborators. Nearly every sample came with metadata listing a de-identified subject ID, COVID-19 status, age in years and sex. Where HLA class I and class II types were available, the types were taken from metadata supplied by the sample provider, not from assay-based typing.

Each collaborating institution followed its own protocols to collect whole blood in K2EDTA tubes. For TCRbeta analysis, collaborators shipped samples as frozen whole blood, isolated PBMCs, or DNA extracted from either of those sample types. CDR1 and CDR2, looked up from the germline V gene, are KGHSH and LQKENI. Between the V and J ends, shortened by 4 bases and 9 bases respectively, the junction contains 13 bases. The CDR3, cysteine through phenylalanine, is 14 amino acids long. The DNA shown is the 42-base CDR3, in frame from base 1. This clone turned up a few times. What antigen it recognizes has not been identified. No base qualities exist here, and no much larger clone lies one base off it. The study at large found these results: Clinical and demographic metadata were provided uncurated, with the amount varying by source and participant.

TCRbeta CDR3 regions were amplified from genomic DNA by means of the immunoSEQ Assay, a bias-controlled multiplex PCR. In the paper's pipeline: Nucleated cell counts per sample were estimated from amplification of reference gene primers within the assay. To quantify the absolute abundance of each unique TCRbeta CDR3 rearrangement, sequence reads were collapsed and filtered. For each sample, productive Simpson clonality was calculated as the square root of Simpson's diversity index across productive rearrangements. TCRdb carries this immuneACCESS record with in-frame sequences only. Its versions omit some clonotypes, under half of them owing to an unresolved V gene in the studies checked, with the rest unexplained. D and trimming were read from the DNA, whereas the V and J calls and clone size are those reported in that table. This sample is represented by tens of thousands of clones; over 75% of them were singletons. The top ten clonotypes cover around 17% of the sample.

The V gene is TRBV18 and the J gene is TRBJ1-6; no D gene call is confident. The clonotype was recovered from a woman in her sixties or seventies with active COVID-19. Sequenced sample: peripheral blood. The CDR3 here reads CASSLDWERSPLHF. DNA sequence: TGTGCCAGCTCACTGGACTGGGAGCGTTCACCCCTCCACTTT.